Shown below are 7 T cell receptor beta chains from a single sample sequenced in a study of Ad26.COV2.S vaccination and SARS-CoV-2 variants. Treatment in this sample: roughly 18 received Ad26.COV2.S at low or high dose, single or two shots; 5 received placebo; per-sample allocation not given. Sampling took place 63 days after the first vaccine or placebo injection. Profiled with immunoSEQ multiplex PCR; TCRdb holds only in-frame clones, not every one. The data show some 250,000 clones, with 88% seen just once and roughly 10% held by the top ten. Sequencing used peripheral blood, obtained in a trial of Ad26.COV2.S vaccine versus placebo. The receptors originated from a person aged 18 to 65 who received the Ad26.COV2.S COVID-19 vaccine or a placebo.

The sample holds one count of this clone. This rearrangement joins TRBV5-6 to TRBJ2-3; 8 positions match TRBD1. The CDR3 covers 15 residues. The V gene end was trimmed by 4 bases and the J gene end by 1 base; junction bases not matched to a gene: 5. CDR1 and CDR2 from the germline V gene are SGHDT and YYEEEE. DNA of the CDR3: TGTGCCAGCAGCCGACAGGGGTTAGGCACAGATACGCAGTATTTT. This gives the protein CASSRQGLGTDTQYF.

The chain is built from TRBV5-1 and TRBJ2-1; TRBD2 aligns across 13 bases. Losses at the gene ends were 4 bases for V and 5 bases for J; bases not matched to a gene: 9. CDR1 is SGHRS and CDR2 is YFSETQ in the germline V gene. This CDR3 contains 17 residues. The CDR3: CASSPSTSGGAHNEQFF. In nucleotides, the CDR3 is TGCGCCAGCAGCCCCAGTACTAGCGGGGGGGCCCACAATGAGCAGTTCTTC.

V is TRBV4-3 and J is TRBJ2-6; D call uncertain. Trimming removed 0 bases at V and 4 bases at J, with 13 bases between. Germline CDR1 reads LGHNA; CDR2 reads YSLEER. The CDR3 runs 17 residues. Here the CDR3 reads CASSQELSVRGANVLTF. The CDR3 DNA follows: TGCGCCAGCAGCCAAGAATTGTCCGTTCGAGGGGCCAACGTCCTGACTTTC.

In DNA form, the CDR3 reads TGCGCCAGCAGCCAAGGACGGGACTGGGACTATGGCTACACCTTC. Amino acid sequence: CASSQGRDWDYGYTF. The chain carries TRBV4-1 and TRBJ1-2; D may be TRBD1 (5 bases). CDR3 length: 15 residues. The V and J ends lost 1 base and 3 bases respectively, with 12 bases between them. Germline V gives CDR1 MGHRA, CDR2 YSYEKL.

The genes are TRBV10-3 and TRBJ1-5; 7 positions agree with TRBD1. This CDR3 region has 14 residues. Per the germline V gene, CDR1 is ENHRY and CDR2 is SYGVKD. The V gene end was trimmed by 4 bases and the J gene end by 1 base; junction bases not matched to a gene: 1. CDR3 DNA sequence: TGTGCCATCAGTGGGACAGGAAGCAATCAGCCCCAGCATTTT. Residues: CAISGTGSNQPQHF.

The rearrangement uses TRBV6-5 and TRBJ2-3, with 7 bases identical to TRBD1. This CDR3 contains 13 residues. The germline gives CDR1 MNHEY, CDR2 SVGAGI. The V segment lost 7 bases and the J segment 4 bases; nucleotides outside the gene matches: 5. The CDR3 is CASTVGTADTQYF. Written as DNA, the CDR3 is TGTGCCAGCACTGTCGGGACAGCAGATACGCAGTATTTT.

This clone appeared a single time. The chain employs TRBV5-1 and TRBJ2-7, with no clear D. Looked up from germline, CDR1 is SGHRS and CDR2 is YFSETQ. This CDR3 has 11 residues. V was clipped by 9 bases and J by 3 bases, with 10 bases between them. CDR3 in DNA: TGCGCCAACCCTAATCGCTACGAGCAGTACTTC. Its translation is CANPNRYEQYF.